What follows are 20 T cell receptor beta chains derived from one specimen sequenced in a study of control samples from healthy donors and cancer patients. Assay: immunoSEQ multiplex PCR; the TCRdb copy retains only in-frame clones and omits some. Among some 120,000 clones listed, 75% to 95% were seen once. Sequenced input: blood. These TCRs come from a man younger than 35 in good health.

This rearrangement joins TRBV27 to TRBJ2-5; possible D gene TRBD2, 6 bases. V lost 5 bases and J 0 bases, leaving 10 bases between the germline ends. The CDR3 extends over 14 amino acids. CDR1 is MNHEY, CDR2 SMNVEV, per germline (reference sequence). The CDR3 reads CASSPGTDQETQYF. The CDR3 DNA is TGTGCCAGCAGTCCCGGGACTGACCAAGAGACCCAGTACTTC.

This chain uses TRBV11-2 with TRBJ1-4; D unclear. Germline V gene sequence: CDR1 SGHAT, CDR2 FQNNGV. The CDR3 consists of 16 residues. V was shortened by 2 bases and J by 0 bases, with 10 bases between the two germline ends. The CDR3 DNA reads as TGTGCCAGCAGCTTAAGGATCGGCGCAACTAATGAAAAACTGTTTTTT. This gives the protein CASSLRIGATNEKLFF.

The chain has TRBV29-1 and TRBJ1-1, with 7 positions matching TRBD1. V trimming: 8 bases; J trimming: 6 bases; junction bases outside the gene matches: 12. The CDR3 contains 13 residues. Germline V lookup: CDR1 SQVTM, CDR2 ANQGSEA. CDR3 region: CSPSARGDAEAFF. The DNA of the CDR3 is TGCAGCCCGTCCGCCAGGGGGGACGCTGAAGCTTTCTTT.

The chain carries TRBV10-3 and TRBJ2-3; 8 bases line up with TRBD2. V was pared by 6 bases and J by 0 bases, with 2 bases of the junction left unmatched. CDR1 and CDR2 (germline): ENHRY, SYGVKD. This CDR3 has 14 amino acids. This chain's CDR3 is CAIRRGASTDTQYF. The CDR3 nucleotides read TGTGCCATCAGGCGGGGGGCGAGCACAGATACGCAGTATTTT.

The table lists this clone with a count of one. The chain couples TRBV30 to TRBJ2-7; TRBD1 matches at 7 bases. The germline CDR1 and CDR2 sequences are GTSNPN and SVGIG (reference sequence). CDR3 length: 12 amino acids. Trimming cost V 4 bases and J 5 bases; bases outside gene matches: 5. This chain's CDR3 is CAWKPTGNEQYF. The CDR3 DNA is TGTGCCTGGAAGCCGACAGGGAACGAGCAGTACTTC.

With respect to this clone: Germline and junction disagree at one end, which may indicate a read error. This sequence joins TRBV6-5 and TRBJ2-2, with 7 bases lining up with TRBD1. Germline V lookup: CDR1 MNHEY, CDR2 SVGAGI. The CDR3 spans 15 residues. CDR3 loop: CATYRQGSKTGELFF. CDR3 DNA sequence: TGTGCCACCTACCGACAGGGTTCGAAAACCGGGGAGCTGTTTTTT.

The rearrangement uses TRBV5-1 and TRBJ2-2; D gene unclear. The CDR3 length is 14 residues. The germline V gene encodes CDR1 SGHRS and CDR2 YFSETQ. Trimming cost V 2 bases and J 2 bases, with 7 bases left between them. CDR3 nucleotide sequence: TGCGCCAGCAGCTTTAACCCTAACACCGGGGAGCTGTTTTTT. Residues: CASSFNPNTGELFF.

The sample holds a few counts of this clone. For the CDR3, the DNA is TGTGCCAGCAGCCTGCCCGGGACAGGGGACACCGGGGAGCTGTTTTTT. Amino acids: CASSLPGTGDTGELFF. V usage is TRBV7-9 and J usage is TRBJ2-2; 10 bases align to TRBD1. This CDR3 is 16 amino acids long. Germline assignment: CDR1 SEHNR and CDR2 FQNEAQ (reference sequence). Trimming took 5 bases from V and 3 from J; bases not matched to a gene: 6.

In its sample, this clone was seen once. The chain uses TRBV25-1 and TRBJ1-6, with D possibly being TRBD1 (5 bases). V lost 3 bases, J lost 8 bases, and 14 bases lay in between. The germline V gene encodes CDR1 MGHDK and CDR2 SYGVNS. The CDR3 consists of 15 residues. CDR3 amino acids: CASSEGGAGDSPLHF. CDR3 nucleotides: TGTGCCAGCAGTGAGGGCGGGGCGGGAGATTCACCCCTCCACTTT.

The rearrangement links TRBV9 to TRBJ1-1, with TRBD1 identical over 10 bases. The junction had 5 bases not matched to a gene; V was cut back by 0 bases and J by 6 bases. The CDR3 runs 15 residues. CDR1 and CDR2 from the germline V gene are SGDLS and YYNGEE. The CDR3 reads CASSVDGTGVPEAFF. The CDR3 nucleotides read TGTGCCAGCAGCGTAGATGGGACAGGGGTCCCTGAAGCTTTCTTT.

This chain uses TRBV9 with TRBJ1-2; possible D gene TRBD1, 5 bases. The ends were cut back, 4 bases at V and 3 bases at J, with 16 bases in the middle. CDR3 size: 15 residues. CDR1 and CDR2 from the germline V gene are SGDLS and YYNGEE. This chain's CDR3 is CASSPGGKRDYGYTF. CDR3 bases: TGTGCCAGCAGCCCGGGGGGGAAACGCGACTATGGCTACACCTTC. Drawing the rest from reference TRBV9 and TRBJ1-2, the complete variable domain is DSGVTQTPKHLITATGQRVTLRCSPRSGDLSVYWYQQSLDQGLQFLIQYYNGEERAKGNILERFSAQQFPDLHSELNLSSLELGDSALYFCASSPGGKRDYGYTFGSGTRLTVV.

This clone has more than one count but fewer than ten. Other DNA sequences in the sample encode the same CDR3. The V gene is TRBV6-5, the J gene TRBJ2-7, with 7 bases that match TRBD2. The CDR3 totals 15 residues. Germline CDR1 and CDR2: MNHEY and SVGAGI. V was clipped by 0 bases and J by 3 bases; unmatched bases: 5. The CDR3 DNA reads as TGTGCCAGCAGTTACTCTGGGGAGGGGAGCTACGAGCAGTACTTC. This translates into CASSYSGEGSYEQYF.

The chain recombines TRBV6-5 with TRBJ1-2; TRBD1 matches 11 bases. The CDR3 extends over 14 amino acids. The germline CDR1 and CDR2 sequences are MNHEY and SVGAGI. Trimming cost V 6 bases and J 4 bases; bases outside gene matches: 4. The CDR3 spells CASSTDRGPYGYTF. In DNA form, the CDR3 reads TGTGCCAGCAGCACGGACAGGGGGCCCTATGGCTACACCTTC.

This chain links TRBV6-4 with TRBJ1-6; D perhaps matches TRBD1 (5 bases). Looked up from germline, CDR1 is MRHNA and CDR2 is SNTAGT. V was trimmed by 9 bases and J by 9 bases, leaving 15 bases between them. The CDR3 is 13 amino acids. CDR3 nucleotide sequence: TGTGCCAGTTCGACAGAAATTACTTCACCCCTCCACTTT. Its protein is CASSTEITSPLHF.

The chain has TRBV10-1 and TRBJ2-7; the match to TRBD1 covers 7 bases. V dropped 2 bases and J dropped 3; count of bases not matched to a gene: 4. CDR1 is WNHNN and CDR2 is SYGVQD in the germline V gene (reference sequence). The CDR3 runs 14 residues. The DNA of the CDR3 is TGCGCCAGCAGTGAGGGGACAGAATACTACGAGCAGTACTTC. Translation: CASSEGTEYYEQYF.

The genes are TRBV5-1 and TRBJ2-1, with 10 nucleotides matching TRBD2. Germline CDR1 SGHRS, CDR2 YFSETQ. J gave up 6 bases and V 4 bases, and 10 bases lay outside the gene matches. CDR3 length equals 16 residues. This CDR3 reads CASSPIAGGTRNEQFF. CDR3 sequence (DNA): TGCGCCAGCAGCCCTATAGCGGGGGGAACTCGCAATGAGCAGTTCTTC.

The V and J genes are TRBV5-6 and TRBJ1-2; maybe TRBD1 (5 bases). Trimming cost V 1 base and J 4 bases, with 11 bases left between them. Germline CDR1 reads SGHDT; CDR2 reads YYEEEE. The CDR3 totals 14 residues. The DNA for the CDR3 is TGTGCCAGCAGCTTGTCCGGGGACCGCTATGGCTACACCTTC. This sequence encodes CASSLSGDRYGYTF.

This chain connects TRBV11-2 to TRBJ1-2; 8 nucleotides line up with TRBD1. The ends lost 5 bases at V and 4 bases at J; junction bases unmatched: 3. The germline CDR1 and CDR2 sequences are SGHAT and FQNNGV. This CDR3 contains 13 residues. The CDR3 DNA is TGTGCCAGCAGCGCTACAGGGGGCTATGGCTACACCTTC. Its protein is CASSATGGYGYTF.

The rearrangement joins TRBV7-3 to TRBJ2-1, with D maybe TRBD2 (5 bases). Trimming removed 1 base from V and 8 bases from J, with 15 bases in between. The germline CDR1 and CDR2 sequences are SGHTA and FQGTGA. The CDR3 length is 15 residues. The CDR3 nucleotides read TGTGCCAGCAGCTTAAGGTGGGCGGGTTGGGATGAGCAGTTCTTC. Translated: CASSLRWAGWDEQFF.

V usage is TRBV29-1 and J usage is TRBJ1-1, with D hard to call. CDR3 size: 12 residues. Looked up from germline, CDR1 is SQVTM and CDR2 is ANQGSEA. Trimming cost V 3 bases and J 6 bases, with 11 bases left between them. CDR3 DNA sequence: TGCAGCGTTGAGTTGGTAAGGGCTGAAGCTTTCTTT. This translates into CSVELVRAEAFF.